These 10 T cell receptor beta chains share one sample of origin, sequenced in a study of blood T cells in healthy people across ages. Together with a sample-barcoded 5' primer, a J-beta primer mix was included in a second PCR lasting roughly 6 to 12 cycles. TCRdb re-called the 5' RACE reads through MiXCR, storing one row per CDR3 protein. The profile shows about 1.7 million distinct CDR3 sequences, over 25% of them singletons. Sequences were obtained from blood. These receptors were obtained from a woman aged 30 to 39 in good health.

There are many counts of this clonotype. The CDR3 sequence: CASSQGLGSYEQYF. The CDR3 nucleotides are TGCGCCAGCAGCCAGGGACTAGGAAGCTACGAGCAGTACTTC. The chain carries TRBV5-1 and TRBJ2-7; TRBD2 aligns across 8 bases. The CDR3 covers 14 residues. CDR1 SGHRS and CDR2 YFSETQ come from the germline V gene. V lost 4 bases, J lost 3 bases, and 6 bases stayed unmatched.

This clonotype was counted only a few times. This sequence joins TRBV20-1 and TRBJ2-1; D is unclear. The CDR3 is 12 residues long. The germline V gene encodes CDR1 DFQATT and CDR2 SNEGSKA (reference sequence). The ends were cut back, 5 bases at V and 7 bases at J, with 12 bases in the middle. CDR3 in amino acids: CSAPYRRNEQFF. The CDR3 region has the DNA TGCAGTGCTCCATACAGAAGGAATGAGCAGTTCTTC.

This rearrangement joins TRBV13 to TRBJ1-4, with D perhaps matching TRBD1 (5 bases). Looked up from germline, CDR1 is PRHDT and CDR2 is FYEKMQ (reference sequence). The CDR3 sequence is 16 residues long. Deletions cut 2 bases from V and 8 bases from J, with 18 bases between. The CDR3 DNA is TGTGCCAGCAGCTTAAAGACAGAACCGAAAAGGGAAAAACTGTTTTTT. It yields the protein CASSLKTEPKREKLFF.

This chain joins TRBV4-3 and TRBJ1-2; TRBD1 might be the D (6 bases). The germline V gene has CDR1 LGHNA and CDR2 YSLEER. Trimming removed 1 base from V and 5 bases from J, with 14 bases in between. There are 15 residues in the CDR3. The CDR3 DNA sequence: TGCGCCAGCAGCCAAGCAGGGACAAAGGGTTATGGCTACACCTTC. Encoded protein: CASSQAGTKGYGYTF.

Turning to this clonotype: An end of the junction does not agree with germline; a read error may underlie this. The chain joins TRBV11-2 to TRBJ2-2; a possible D gene is TRBD2 (5 bases). Looked up from germline, CDR1 is SGHAT and CDR2 is FQNNGV. The CDR3 has 14 amino acids. CDR3 sequence (DNA): TGTGCCAGCAGCCGCAAGGGTAACACCGGGGAGCGGTTTTTT. It yields the protein CASSRKGNTGERFF. Based on the CDR3 plus reference TRBV11-2 and TRBJ2-2, the full variable domain is EAGVAQSPRYKIIEKRQSVAFWCNPISGHATLYWYQQILGQGPKLLIQFQNNGVVDDSQLPKDRFSAERLKGVDSTLKIQPAKLEDSAVYLCASSRKGNTGERFFGEGSRLTVL.

This clonotype was recorded at least ten times. The rearrangement uses TRBV5-1 and TRBJ2-7, with D possibly matching TRBD1 (5 bases). Looked up from germline, CDR1 is SGHRS and CDR2 is YFSETQ. Deletions cut 0 bases from V and 4 bases from J, with 8 bases between. The CDR3 is 13 amino acids. CDR3 coding DNA: TGCGCCAGCAGCTTGGGCAACAGGTACGAGCAGTACTTC. Residues: CASSLGNRYEQYF.

This clonotype has a handful of counts. This chain uses TRBV7-3 with TRBJ2-5; unclear D gene. V was shortened by 5 bases and J by 5 bases, with 15 bases between the two germline ends. CDR1 is SGHTA, CDR2 FQGTGA, per germline. The CDR3 covers 14 residues. As DNA, the CDR3 is TGTGCCAGCAGCCCCACTTCATCGAGGGAGACCCAGTACTTC. Translating it yields CASSPTSSRETQYF.

In this sample, this clonotype turned up many times. This chain joins TRBV29-1 and TRBJ2-4, with TRBD1 identical over 11 bases. This CDR3 spans 14 amino acids. The V segment lost 7 bases and the J segment 2 bases; nucleotides outside the gene matches: 4. From germline, CDR1 is SQVTM and CDR2 ANQGSEA. The CDR3, as DNA: TGCAGCGCCGGGACAGGGGGTACCAAAAACATTCAGTACTTC. Encoded protein: CSAGTGGTKNIQYF. Full variable domain (remainder filled in from reference TRBV29-1 and TRBJ2-4): SAVISQKPSRDICQRGTSLTIQCQVDSQVTMMFWYRQQPGQSLTLIATANQGSEATYESGFVIDKFPISRPNLTFSTLTVSNMSPEDSSIYLCSAGTGGTKNIQYFGAGTRLSVL.

The chain couples TRBV7-8 to TRBJ2-3; 12 positions match TRBD2. The CDR3 is 19 amino acids. J gave up 2 bases and V 5 bases, and 14 bases lay outside the gene matches. The germline CDR1 and CDR2 sequences are SGHVS and FQNEAQ. In nucleotides, the CDR3 is TGTGCCAGCAGCCCAGGGCTAGCGGGAGGGGCCGGGTCCACAGATACGCAGTATTTT. Protein: CASSPGLAGGAGSTDTQYF.

The rearrangement uses TRBV11-2 and TRBJ2-7; 7 nucleotides align to TRBD2. The CDR3 is made up of 14 amino acids. CDR1 and CDR2 from the germline V gene are SGHAT and FQNNGV. V lost 4 bases to trimming and J lost 0 bases; unmatched junction nucleotides: 3. The CDR3 nucleotides read TGTGCCAGCAGCTCGGGACTACCCTCCTACGAGCAGTACTTC. Residues: CASSSGLPSYEQYF. Full variable domain (outside the CDR3, taken from reference TRBV11-2 and TRBJ2-7): EAGVAQSPRYKIIEKRQSVAFWCNPISGHATLYWYQQILGQGPKLLIQFQNNGVVDDSQLPKDRFSAERLKGVDSTLKIQPAKLEDSAVYLCASSSGLPSYEQYFGPGTRLTVT.